Listed below are T cell receptor beta chains from one sample, sequenced in a study of CD8 T cells in ankylosing spondylitis. TCRdb analysed the 5' RACE reads with MiXCR anew, one entry per CDR3 protein. The data contain roughly 230,000 distinct CDR3 sequences, over 9.5% of them singletons. Sample: blood, either unsorted or a sorted T cell fraction (not recorded which). These receptors all stem from a male donor with ankylosing spondylitis or in good health (not recorded which). CDR3s include the opening cysteine and the closing phenylalanine or tryptophan. D genes are given only for firm matches. A row's size may be missing; if present it is once, few, many or a size class.

D gene	J gene	clone size	V gene	CDR3 protein	CDR3 DNA
TRBD1	TRBJ2-5	many	TRBV5-1	CASSDTGTGGRETQYF	TGCGCCAGCAGCGATACCGGGACAGGGGGGAGAGAGACCCAGTACTTC
-	TRBJ2-5	many	TRBV20-1	CSARRGGSQETQYF	TGCAGTGCTAGACGAGGGGGGTCCCAAGAGACCCAGTACTTC
-	TRBJ2-7	many	TRBV7-2	CASSLVRAYEQYF	TGTGCCAGCAGCTTAGTCAGGGCCTACGAGCAGTACTTC
-	TRBJ2-7	many	TRBV15	CATSRGRQVHEQYF	TGTGCCACCTCGAGGGGTCGACAGGTCCACGAGCAGTACTTC
TRBD1	TRBJ2-1	many	TRBV20-1	CSARDSGTGDNEQFF	TGCAGTGCTAGAGATTCCGGGACAGGGGACAATGAGCAGTTCTTC
-	TRBJ1-2	many	TRBV5-1	CASSLEAEYGYTF	TGCGCCAGCAGCTTGGAGGCAGAGTATGGCTACACCTTC
TRBD1	TRBJ2-7	many	TRBV5-1	CASSSTGGDYEQYF	TGCGCCAGCAGCTCGACAGGGGGTGACTACGAGCAGTACTTC
-	TRBJ2-1	-	TRBV7-9	CASSLKARGNEQFF	TGTGCCAGCAGCTTAAAAGCCCGGGGCAATGAGCAGTTCTTC
TRBD1	TRBJ2-7	many	TRBV3-1	CASSQGLPGQGAYEQYF	TGTGCCAGCAGCCAGGGACTTCCCGGACAGGGAGCCTACGAGCAGTACTTC
-	TRBJ1-2	many	TRBV7-2	CASSRVDYGYTF	TGTGCCAGCAGCCGTGTGGACTATGGCTACACCTTC
TRBD1	TRBJ2-3	many	TRBV7-2	CASSRGVPGQNTDTQYF	TGTGCCAGCAGCCGAGGGGTGCCGGGACAGAACACAGATACGCAGTATTTT
TRBD2	TRBJ2-1	-	TRBV12-3/TRBV12-4	CASSIAGTPWEQFF	TGTGCCAGCAGCATAGCGGGGACCCCCTGGGAGCAGTTCTTC
-	TRBJ1-1	many	TRBV14	CASSQDGYTEAFF	TGTGCCAGCAGCCAGGACGGCTACACTGAAGCTTTCTTT
TRBD1	TRBJ2-2	-	TRBV11-2	CASSSLLPGQGRAGELFF	TGTGCCAGCAGCTCCCTATTACCGGGACAGGGAAGAGCCGGGGAGCTGTTTTTT
TRBD1	TRBJ1-2	many	TRBV19	CASSSRTGLGKDNYGYTF	TGTGCCAGTAGTAGCCGGACAGGGCTGGGGAAAGATAACTATGGCTACACCTTC
-	TRBJ2-4	few	TRBV7-9	CASSLGETKNIQYF	TGTGCCAGCAGCTTAGGGGAAACCAAAAACATTCAGTACTTC
TRBD1	TRBJ1-5	few	TRBV6-5	CASSSRPGTGSPQHF	TGTGCCAGCAGTTCCCGTCCCGGGACAGGGTCCCCCCAGCATTTT
-	TRBJ1-1	few	TRBV18	CASLPGHSNTEAFF	TGTGCCAGCCTTCCGGGACATTCGAACACTGAAGCTTTCTTT
TRBD1	TRBJ2-6	many	TRBV18	CASSPWDREDGANVLTF	TGTGCCAGCTCACCCTGGGACAGGGAGGACGGGGCCAACGTCCTGACTTTC
-	TRBJ2-7	many	TRBV3-1	CASSQKANEQYF	TGTGCCAGCAGCCAAAAGGCGAACGAGCAGTACTTC
TRBD1	TRBJ1-5	many	TRBV5-5	CASSSRQGADQPQHF	TGTGCCAGCAGCTCGCGACAGGGAGCTGATCAGCCCCAGCATTTT
TRBD2	TRBJ2-1	many	TRBV14	CASSQLGGRVDNEQFF	TGTGCCAGCAGCCAACTCGGCGGGAGGGTAGACAATGAGCAGTTCTTC
TRBD2	TRBJ2-3	few	TRBV7-2	CASSQLALVADTQYF	TGTGCCAGCAGCCAACTAGCGTTGGTTGCAGATACGCAGTATTTT
TRBD1	TRBJ1-1	many	TRBV20-1	CSASVRDREVNTEAFF	TGCAGTGCTAGCGTCCGGGACAGGGAGGTGAACACTGAAGCTTTCTTT
-	TRBJ1-1	many	TRBV7-8	CASRHRENTEAFF	TGTGCCAGCAGGCACCGGGAGAACACTGAAGCTTTCTTT
-	TRBJ2-7	many	TRBV20-1	CSASPSGFSSYEQYF	TGCAGTGCTAGCCCCTCAGGGTTCAGCTCCTACGAGCAGTACTTC
-	TRBJ1-1	few	TRBV27	CASSWAGRNTEAFF	TGTGCCAGCAGTTGGGCGGGCCGGAACACTGAAGCTTTCTTT
-	TRBJ2-1	many	TRBV15	CATSRDHLLRVNEQFF	TGTGCCACCAGCAGAGATCATCTTCTGCGGGTCAATGAGCAGTTCTTC
TRBD1	TRBJ2-5	many	TRBV28	CASSLGTGGKETQYF	TGTGCCAGCAGCTTAGGGACAGGGGGAAAGGAGACCCAGTACTTC
-	TRBJ1-1	many	TRBV9	CASSVEEGTEAFF	TGTGCCAGCAGCGTAGAGGAGGGGACTGAAGCTTTCTTT
TRBD1	TRBJ2-1	-	TRBV6-4	CASRAGTGNNEQFF	TGTGCCAGCAGAGCCGGGACAGGGAACAATGAGCAGTTCTTC
TRBD2	TRBJ2-1	few	TRBV6-4	CASRPSGMGGEQFF	TGTGCCAGCAGACCTAGCGGGATGGGGGGTGAGCAGTTCTTC
TRBD2	TRBJ2-7	many	TRBV5-1	CASSLAGRYEQYF	TGTGCCAGCAGTTTAGCGGGACGGTACGAGCAGTACTTC
TRBD2	TRBJ2-1	-	TRBV6-5	CASSNRLAGGYNEQFF	TGTGCCAGCAGTAACCGACTAGCGGGAGGATACAATGAGCAGTTCTTC
-	TRBJ2-1	-	TRBV5-1	CASSSGRNEQFF	TGCGCCAGCAGCTCGGGGAGGAATGAGCAGTTCTTC